A selection of T cell receptor beta chains follows, all from one sample in a study of T cell changes during pregnancy in multiple sclerosis. Libraries were prepared by immunoSEQ multiplex PCR; TCRdb keeps only in-frame clonotypes and omits some of them. This sample has roughly 20,000 clones, with 89% found just once. This specimen consisted of CD8+ T cells from peripheral blood mononuclear cells, obtained in the second trimester of pregnancy. The receptors were gathered from a female donor in good health, enrolled as a control in a pregnancy study. CDR3s include the opening cysteine and the closing phenylalanine or tryptophan. Each record gives: D gene, V gene, clone size, J gene, CDR3 protein, CDR3 DNA. The D gene is left open where the match is weak. Only part of the rows carry a size: once, few, many, or a class if the clone is expanded.

D: NA; V: TRBV28; size: NA; J: TRBJ2-1; CDR3: CASSGLMGLLQFF; DNA: TGTGCCAGCAGCGGACTTATGGGACTTCTGCAGTTCTTC
D: NA; V: TRBV27; size: NA; J: TRBJ2-3; CDR3: CASGPGGTDTQYF; DNA: TGTGCCAGCGGACCGGGGGGCACAGATACGCAGTATTTT
D: TRBD1; V: TRBV5-4; size: NA; J: TRBJ1-6; CDR3: CASSPGQGVTPLHF; DNA: TGTGCCAGCAGCCCCGGACAGGGTGTTACACCCCTCCACTTT
D: TRBD2; V: TRBV6-4; size: NA; J: TRBJ2-1; CDR3: CASSDSSGGPYNEQFF; DNA: TGTGCCAGCAGTGACTCGAGCGGGGGACCCTACAATGAGCAGTTCTTC
D: NA; V: TRBV4-2; size: NA; J: TRBJ2-6; CDR3: CASSHDTSGGANVLTF; DNA: TGTGCCAGCAGCCACGACACGAGTGGGGGGGCCAACGTCCTGACTTTC
D: NA; V: TRBV7-8; size: once; J: TRBJ2-7; CDR3: CASSQRTMTYEQYF; DNA: TGTGCCAGCAGCCAACGAACAATGACCTACGAGCAGTACTTC
D: NA; V: TRBV7-2; size: NA; J: TRBJ1-1; CDR3: CASRLRRDKNTEAFF; DNA: TGTGCCAGCAGGTTACGCCGGGACAAGAACACTGAAGCTTTCTTT
D: TRBD2; V: TRBV23-1; size: medium-sized; J: TRBJ2-7; CDR3: CASSQPGGFDEQYF; DNA: TGCGCCAGCAGTCAACCGGGGGGTTTCGACGAGCAGTACTTC
D: NA; V: TRBV6-5; size: NA; J: TRBJ1-1; CDR3: CASSYSQVAEAFF; DNA: TGTGCCAGCAGTTACAGCCAGGTCGCTGAAGCTTTCTTT
D: TRBD2; V: TRBV29-1; size: NA; J: TRBJ2-1; CDR3: CSVEDGWTSGRPNEQFF; DNA: TGCAGCGTTGAAGATGGGTGGACTAGCGGGAGACCCAATGAGCAGTTCTTC
D: NA; V: TRBV7-7; size: NA; J: TRBJ1-4; CDR3: CASSRWGGEKLFF; DNA: TGTGCTAGCAGCCGTTGGGGGGGCGAAAAACTGTTTTTT
D: NA; V: TRBV7-7; size: NA; J: TRBJ2-5; CDR3: CASSPSRSIQETQYF; DNA: TGTGCTAGCAGCCCGAGTAGGAGTATCCAAGAGACCCAGTACTTC
D: TRBD1; V: TRBV6-1; size: NA; J: TRBJ1-5; CDR3: CASSEASGQGNQPQHF; DNA: TGTGCCAGCAGTGAAGCAAGTGGACAGGGTAATCAGCCCCAGCATTTT
D: NA; V: TRBV28; size: NA; J: TRBJ2-5; CDR3: CASSPDIEETQYF; DNA: TGTGCCAGCAGTCCGGACATAGAAGAGACCCAGTACTTC
D: NA; V: TRBV9; size: NA; J: TRBJ2-2; CDR3: CASSVVTGELFF; DNA: TGTGCCAGCAGCGTAGTAACCGGGGAGCTGTTTTTT
D: NA; V: TRBV29-1; size: NA; J: TRBJ1-2; CDR3: CSVARPTGGYTF; DNA: TGCAGCGTCGCGAGGCCGACGGGTGGCTACACCTTC
D: NA; V: TRBV6-1; size: NA; J: TRBJ2-5; CDR3: CASTREGTRQETQYF; DNA: TGTGCCAGCACCAGAGAGGGGACACGCCAAGAGACCCAGTACTTC
D: TRBD1; V: TRBV7-9; size: NA; J: TRBJ2-3; CDR3: CASSYQGEDTQYF; DNA: TGTGCCAGCAGCTACCAGGGGGAGGATACGCAGTATTTT
D: NA; V: TRBV27; size: NA; J: TRBJ1-5; CDR3: CASSLTLNQPQHF; DNA: TGTGCCAGCAGTTTAACCCTAAATCAGCCCCAGCATTTT
D: TRBD2; V: TRBV6-4; size: NA; J: TRBJ2-1; CDR3: CASSEAAGGSGEQFF; DNA: TGTGCCAGCAGTGAGGCGGCGGGGGGAAGCGGTGAGCAGTTCTTC
D: TRBD2; V: TRBV6-5; size: NA; J: TRBJ2-1; CDR3: CASSYGPSGNNEQFF; DNA: TGTGCCAGCAGTTACGGGCCTAGCGGAAACAATGAGCAGTTCTTC
D: NA; V: TRBV10-3; size: NA; J: TRBJ2-1; CDR3: CAISESGGVGYNEQFF; DNA: TGTGCCATCAGTGAGTCAGGGGGAGTGGGTTACAATGAGCAGTTCTTC
D: TRBD2; V: TRBV11-1; size: NA; J: TRBJ2-3; CDR3: CASSLPGLYTDTQYF; DNA: TGTGCCAGCAGCTTACCGGGACTATACACAGATACGCAGTATTTT
D: TRBD1; V: TRBV7-6; size: NA; J: TRBJ2-3; CDR3: CASSHDRDGGTDTQYF; DNA: TGTGCCAGCAGCCACGACAGGGATGGCGGGACAGATACGCAGTATTTT
D: TRBD1; V: TRBV11-2; size: NA; J: TRBJ1-1; CDR3: CASSLGTGGHEAFF; DNA: TGTGCCAGCAGCTTGGGGACAGGGGGCCATGAAGCTTTCTTT
D: NA; V: TRBV6-5; size: NA; J: TRBJ1-6; CDR3: CASSYSNGADSPLHF; DNA: TGTGCCAGCAGTTACTCGAATGGGGCGGATTCACCCCTCCACTTT
D: NA; V: TRBV5-5; size: few; J: TRBJ1-2; CDR3: CASRLRQDLIYGYTF; DNA: TGTGCCAGCAGACTACGACAGGATCTGATCTATGGCTACACCTTC
D: NA; V: TRBV5-5; size: NA; J: TRBJ1-2; CDR3: CASSLTGSPYGYTF; DNA: TGTGCCAGCAGCTTGACAGGGTCCCCCTATGGCTACACCTTC
D: NA; V: TRBV13; size: NA; J: TRBJ2-5; CDR3: CASSFRNQETQYF; DNA: TGTGCCAGCAGCTTCAGGAACCAAGAGACCCAGTACTTC
D: NA; V: TRBV28; size: NA; J: TRBJ1-1; CDR3: CASNYRRNTEAFF; DNA: TGTGCCAGCAACTACAGGAGGAACACTGAAGCTTTCTTT
D: NA; V: TRBV7-9; size: NA; J: TRBJ2-6; CDR3: CASSRRSGDGRPGANVLTF; DNA: TGTGCCAGCAGCCGAAGATCAGGGGATGGGAGACCTGGGGCCAACGTCCTGACTTTC
D: NA; V: TRBV19; size: NA; J: TRBJ2-2; CDR3: CASSTTLWQGNTGELFF; DNA: TGTGCCAGTAGTACCACCCTTTGGCAGGGTAACACCGGGGAGCTGTTTTTT
D: TRBD2; V: TRBV25-1; size: NA; J: TRBJ2-7; CDR3: CASSVPGLGIREQYF; DNA: TGTGCCAGCAGTGTACCGGGACTAGGAATCCGCGAGCAGTACTTC
D: TRBD1; V: TRBV29-1; size: once; J: TRBJ2-3; CDR3: CSVVGTGENTDTQYF; DNA: TGCAGCGTCGTCGGGACAGGGGAGAACACAGATACGCAGTATTTT
D: NA; V: TRBV27; size: NA; J: TRBJ2-7; CDR3: CASSFQGTYEQYF; DNA: TGTGCCAGCAGTTTTCAGGGAACCTACGAGCAGTACTTC
D: TRBD1; V: TRBV28; size: NA; J: TRBJ1-5; CDR3: CASSLGQGAQPQHF; DNA: TGTGCCAGCAGTTTAGGGCAGGGGGCGCAGCCCCAGCATTTT
D: TRBD2; V: TRBV29-1; size: NA; J: TRBJ2-1; CDR3: CSVDWTSGRSYNEQFF; DNA: TGCAGCGTTGACTGGACTAGCGGGAGATCCTACAATGAGCAGTTCTTC
D: NA; V: TRBV7-3; size: NA; J: TRBJ1-3; CDR3: CASSLGVEGGSSGNTIYF; DNA: TGTGCCAGCAGCTTAGGGGTCGAGGGAGGAAGCTCTGGAAACACCATATATTTT
D: NA; V: TRBV7-8; size: NA; J: TRBJ1-3; CDR3: CASSLLRGWTSKSGGNTIYF; DNA: TGTGCCAGCAGTTTACTCAGGGGTTGGACCTCAAAGTCCGGTGGAAACACCATATATTTT
D: NA; V: TRBV5-6; size: NA; J: TRBJ1-5; CDR3: CASSLGEDGGNQPQHF; DNA: TGTGCCAGCAGCTTGGGGGAGGACGGCGGCAATCAGCCCCAGCATTTT
D: NA; V: TRBV27; size: NA; J: TRBJ2-3; CDR3: CASRERGGGSTDTQYF; DNA: TGTGCCAGCCGCGAGAGAGGCGGAGGGTCGACAGATACGCAGTATTTT
D: TRBD1; V: TRBV7-9; size: NA; J: TRBJ2-7; CDR3: CASSLQGQGVIYEQYF; DNA: TGTGCCAGCAGCTTACAAGGACAGGGGGTAATCTACGAGCAGTACTTC
D: TRBD2; V: TRBV7-2; size: NA; J: TRBJ2-1; CDR3: CASSFSAGGFGVGEQFF; DNA: TGTGCCAGCAGCTTTTCCGCGGGGGGCTTCGGGGTGGGTGAGCAGTTCTTC
D: TRBD1; V: TRBV5-1; size: NA; J: TRBJ2-7; CDR3: CASSSTGGEYLEQYF; DNA: TGCGCCAGCAGCAGCACAGGGGGCGAATATCTCGAGCAGTACTTC
D: NA; V: TRBV7-9; size: NA; J: TRBJ1-2; CDR3: CASSSEGAYGYTF; DNA: TGTGCCAGCAGCTCGGAGGGAGCGTATGGCTACACCTTC
D: TRBD2; V: TRBV7-2; size: NA; J: TRBJ2-5; CDR3: CASSPHGGSLETQYF; DNA: TGTGCCAGCAGCCCGCACGGGGGGAGTCTAGAGACCCAGTACTTC
D: NA; V: TRBV10-3; size: NA; J: TRBJ1-2; CDR3: CAIPSGANYGYTF; DNA: TGTGCCATCCCTTCGGGGGCTAACTATGGCTACACCTTC
D: TRBD2; V: TRBV6-1; size: NA; J: TRBJ2-1; CDR3: CASRYSSGSYNEQFF; DNA: TGTGCCAGCAGGTATTCTAGCGGGTCCTACAATGAGCAGTTCTTC
D: TRBD2; V: TRBV2; size: NA; J: TRBJ2-1; CDR3: CASLLAGRDNEQFF; DNA: TGTGCCAGCCTCCTAGCGGGAAGGGACAATGAGCAGTTCTTC
D: TRBD1; V: TRBV7-4; size: NA; J: TRBJ1-1; CDR3: CASSLGTGWNTEAFF; DNA: TGTGCCAGCAGCTTAGGGACAGGGTGGAACACTGAAGCTTTCTTT